These 31 T cell receptor beta chains originate from one sample sequenced in a study of shared clonotypes between healthy human individuals. The protocol was immunoSEQ multiplex PCR, while the TCRdb copy is restricted to in-frame clones and leaves out a portion. Of roughly 1.4 million clones in the sample, 98% were seen once. The sequenced sample was naive CD4+ T cells sorted from blood. The subset is: CD45RA+ positively selected. These TCRs come from a man aged 25 to 45 in good health.

V usage is TRBV5-1 and J usage is TRBJ2-7; 7 bases map to TRBD2. Germline lookup yields CDR1 SGHRS and CDR2 YFSETQ. J was trimmed by 1 base and V by 3 bases; bases with no gene match: 4. The CDR3 contains 14 residues. The CDR3: CASSSGLDSYEQYF. The CDR3 DNA reads TGCGCCAGCAGCTCTGGACTAGATTCCTACGAGCAGTACTTC.

The chain uses TRBV4-1 and TRBJ1-2; a possible D gene is TRBD1 (6 bases). V gave up 6 bases and J gave up 6 bases, with 14 bases separating them. Germline V lookup: CDR1 MGHRA, CDR2 YSYEKL. The CDR3 totals 13 residues. The CDR3 loop is CASRHPGANGYTF. The CDR3 DNA is TGCGCCAGCAGACACCCGGGGGCCAATGGCTACACCTTC.

The chain has TRBV6-6 and TRBJ1-5, with D unclear. The V gene lost 2 bases and the J gene lost 4 bases, with 9 bases spanning the gap. Germline V gene lookup returns CDR1 MNHNY and CDR2 SVGAGI (reference sequence). The CDR3 has 14 residues. CDR3 residues: CASSYDGTNQPQHF. The CDR3 DNA is TGTGCCAGCAGTTACGATGGCACTAATCAGCCCCAGCATTTT.

This clone has a single count. V usage is TRBV4-2 and J usage is TRBJ2-6; 8 positions match TRBD1. Germline trimming cut 1 base from V and 0 bases from J; bases unmatched to any gene: 8. The CDR3 is 19 amino acids. Germline CDR1 is LGHNA and CDR2 is YNFKEQ. The CDR3 nucleotides are TGTGCCAGCAGCCAAGCGTTTACAGGGGGGAGCTCTGGGGCCAACGTCCTGACTTTC. Its protein product is CASSQAFTGGSSGANVLTF.

The chain couples TRBV10-3 to TRBJ1-5; D is possibly TRBD1 (5 bases). The germline CDR1 and CDR2 sequences are ENHRY and SYGVKD. The V end was cut by 3 bases, the J end by 5 bases, with 11 bases between. The CDR3 is 14 amino acids. Here the CDR3 reads CAISDPDTHQPQHF. CDR3 DNA sequence: TGTGCCATCAGTGACCCGGACACCCATCAGCCCCAGCATTTT.

V and J are TRBV5-1 and TRBJ2-2; D is unclear. Trimming stripped 0 bases from V and 7 bases from J, with 7 bases between. CDR1 is SGHRS, CDR2 YFSETQ, per germline. The CDR3 loop spans 13 amino acids. CDR3 loop: CASSLGRSGELFF. For the CDR3, the DNA is TGCGCCAGCAGCTTGGGGAGAAGCGGGGAGCTGTTTTTT. The complete variable domain, with remaining parts taken from reference TRBV5-1 and TRBJ2-2, reads KAGVTQTPRYLIKTRGQQVTLSCSPISGHRSVSWYQQTPGQGLQFLFEYFSETQRNKGNFPGRFSGRQFSNSRSEMNVSTLELGDSALYLCASSLGRSGELFFGEGSRLTVL.

CDR3 sequence: CASSLFGRDRGSYEQYF. The CDR3 region has the DNA TGCGCCAGCAGCTTGTTCGGTCGGGACAGGGGCTCCTACGAGCAGTACTTC. The chain is built from TRBV5-1 and TRBJ2-7; 10 bases align to TRBD1. Per germline, CDR1 SGHRS and CDR2 YFSETQ. The CDR3 is made up of 17 amino acids. Unmatched junction bases numbered 7, after V lost 1 base and J lost 0 bases.

The chain employs TRBV13 and TRBJ2-5, with 7 bases fitting TRBD2. This CDR3 has 16 amino acids. Germline loops: CDR1 PRHDT, CDR2 FYEKMQ (reference sequence). The J segment lost 7 bases and the V segment lost 4 bases, leaving 15 bases of the junction unmatched. The CDR3 nucleotides read TGTGCCAGCAGCTCTCCCCTCGGGACTACCCGGGGGACCCAGTACTTC. It translates to CASSSPLGTTRGTQYF. Full variable domain (missing parts from reference TRBV13 and TRBJ2-5): AAGVIQSPRHLIKEKRETATLKCYPIPRHDTVYWYQQGPGQDPQFLISFYEKMQSDKGSIPDRFSAQQFSDYHSELNMSSLELGDSALYFCASSSPLGTTRGTQYFGPGTRLLVL.

The rearrangement uses TRBV30 and TRBJ2-7, with D possibly called TRBD1 or TRBD2 (6 bases each). Germline V gene data show CDR1 as GTSNPN and CDR2 as SVGIG (reference sequence). Trimming stripped 0 bases from V and 0 bases from J, with 9 bases between. CDR3 size: 14 residues. CDR3 DNA sequence: TGTGCCTGGAGTGTCGGAGGGGGCTCCTACGAGCAGTACTTC. This codes for CAWSVGGGSYEQYF.

The chain joins TRBV27 to TRBJ2-7, with 10 positions matching TRBD2. The CDR3 contains 15 residues. CDR1 is MNHEY, CDR2 SMNVEV, per germline (reference sequence). J gave up 7 bases and V 8 bases, and 14 bases lay outside the gene matches. The CDR3 bases are TGTGCCAGCGTACGAGGAGCGGGAGGGCCTGGGGAGCAGTACTTC. Translation gives CASVRGAGGPGEQYF.

This clone was recorded only once. The CDR3 spells CASSIGTSGMILGETQYF. For the CDR3, the DNA is TGCGCCAGCAGCATCGGGACTAGCGGGATGATTCTAGGGGAGACCCAGTACTTC. V usage is TRBV5-1 and J usage is TRBJ2-5; TRBD2 matches at 13 bases. CDR1 and CDR2 from the germline V gene are SGHRS and YFSETQ. V shed 4 bases and J 5 bases; nucleotides not matched to a gene: 14. CDR3 length: 18 residues.

The rearrangement links TRBV7-9 to TRBJ2-7; a weak D match, TRBD1 (5 bases). The V end was cut by 5 bases, the J end by 3 bases, with 8 bases between. CDR1 and CDR2 (germline): SEHNR, FQNEAQ (reference sequence). There are 12 residues in the CDR3. CDR3 nucleotides: TGTGCCAGCAGCGAAGGGGTCTACGAGCAGTACTTC. It is translated as CASSEGVYEQYF.

The chain combines TRBV29-1 with TRBJ1-1; D gene ambiguous. V was shortened by 8 bases and J by 2 bases, with 15 bases between the two germline ends. Germline CDR1 is SQVTM and CDR2 is ANQGSEA. The CDR3 covers 13 residues. CDR3 loop: CSSEHTSNTEAFF. The CDR3, as DNA: TGCAGCTCAGAACACACCTCAAACACTGAAGCTTTCTTT.

The rearrangement joins TRBV7-9 to TRBJ2-6; D is perhaps TRBD1 (5 bases). V was cut by 11 bases and J by 1 base, with 21 bases left in between. The V gene's germline CDR1 is SEHNR and CDR2 FQNEAQ (reference sequence). The CDR3 spans 17 residues. CDR3 sequence: CAPGTDNTGSGANVLTF. In DNA, the CDR3 is TGTGCCCCCGGCACAGACAATACAGGTTCTGGGGCCAACGTCCTGACTTTC.

The rearrangement uses TRBV10-3 and TRBJ2-1, with a weak D call TRBD2 (6 bases). The germline V gene has CDR1 ENHRY and CDR2 SYGVKD. The CDR3 length is 16 residues. The germline V and J ends were trimmed by 2 bases and 5 bases, with 16 bases remaining between them. The CDR3 here is CAISEPAGTGNNEQFF. The CDR3 bases are TGTGCCATCAGTGAGCCCGCGGGGACCGGAAACAATGAGCAGTTCTTC.

The chain recombines TRBV10-1 with TRBJ2-1, with 11 bases aligning to TRBD1. The CDR3 consists of 15 residues. Per germline, CDR1 WNHNN and CDR2 SYGVQD (reference sequence). After removal of 3 bases from V and 9 bases from J, the junction contained 7 bases not matched to a gene. The CDR3 reads CASSDKGQGESEQFF. The DNA for the CDR3 is TGCGCCAGCAGTGATAAGGGACAGGGGGAGAGTGAGCAGTTCTTC.

V gene TRBV27 combines with J gene TRBJ2-7, with a tentative D call TRBD1 (7 bases). V shed 11 bases and J shed 4 bases, with 15 bases lying between them. Germline CDR1 MNHEY, CDR2 SMNVEV (reference sequence). This CDR3 contains 12 residues. The CDR3 bases are TGTGCCCCCAGGGGGGATGAGTACGAGCAGTACTTC. Translating gives CAPRGDEYEQYF.

V is TRBV7-2 and J is TRBJ2-1; D unclear. Trimming cost V 2 bases and J 9 bases, with 11 bases left between them. The CDR3 is 13 amino acids. CDR1 and CDR2 from the germline V gene are SGHTA and FQGNSA. CDR3 region: CASSLLGFGEQFF. The CDR3 DNA sequence: TGTGCCAGCAGCTTATTAGGGTTTGGTGAGCAGTTCTTC.

The chain is built from TRBV4-1 and TRBJ1-1, with unresolved D. V was pared by 0 bases and J by 1 base, with 15 bases between. The CDR3 loop spans 17 amino acids. From germline, CDR1 is MGHRA and CDR2 YSYEKL. The DNA of the CDR3 is TGCGCCAGCAGCCAAGATCAGAGGATCACGAGGAACACTGAAGCTTTCTTT. It specifies CASSQDQRITRNTEAFF.

The chain joins TRBV5-4 to TRBJ2-3; D may be TRBD1 (6 bases). The CDR3 loop spans 14 amino acids. Trimming shortened V by 4 bases and J by 6 bases, and 15 bases separated the two germline ends. Germline CDR1 is SGHNT and CDR2 is YYREEE (reference sequence). CDR3 nucleotides: TGTGCCAGCAGCCACAGGGCCCTGGCGGATACGCAGTATTTT. Translation gives CASSHRALADTQYF.

This chain connects TRBV7-3 to TRBJ2-2; maybe TRBD1 (6 bases). This CDR3 has 15 residues. Germline-derived CDR1 and CDR2 are SGHTA and FQGTGA. V gave up 2 bases and J gave up 3 bases, with 10 bases separating them. Here the CDR3 DNA reads TGTGCCAGCAGCTTAGGTTCAGGGGACACCGGGGAGCTGTTTTTT. It is translated as CASSLGSGDTGELFF. The variable domain in full, completed from reference TRBV7-3 and TRBJ2-2, reads GAGVSQTPSNKVTEKGKYVELRCDPISGHTALYWYRQSLGQGPEFLIYFQGTGAADDSGLPNDRFFAVRPEGSVSTLKIQRTERGDSAVYLCASSLGSGDTGELFFGEGSRLTVL.

Concerning this clone: This specimen includes other DNA sequences encoding the same CDR3. This chain joins TRBV19 and TRBJ2-7; D unresolved. This CDR3 spans 13 amino acids. Germline CDR1 LNHDA, CDR2 SQIVND (reference sequence). V was shortened by 1 base and J by 1 base, with 5 bases between the two germline ends. DNA of the CDR3: TGTGCCAGTAGTATAGGTCTTTCCTACGAGCAGTACTTC. Translation: CASSIGLSYEQYF.

Written as DNA, the CDR3 is TGTGCCAGCAGCTTTTCGACTGGGGTTTCGGAAGAGACCCAGTACTTC. This codes for CASSFSTGVSEETQYF. The V gene is TRBV7-6, the J gene TRBJ2-5; D is unresolved. V lost 3 bases to trimming and J lost 3 bases, with 17 bases between them. Germline V gene lookup returns CDR1 SGHVS and CDR2 FNYEAQ. This CDR3 region has 16 residues.

The genes are TRBV5-1 and TRBJ1-2; 10 positions agree with TRBD1. V shed 3 bases and J 6 bases; nucleotides not matched to a gene: 5. CDR1 is SGHRS, CDR2 YFSETQ, per germline. The CDR3 spans 14 residues. In DNA, the CDR3 is TGCGCCAGCAGCTGGGGACAGGGGAATGATGGCTACACCTTC. Residues: CASSWGQGNDGYTF.

The chain joins TRBV4-2 to TRBJ1-4; D ambiguous. Germline V gene data show CDR1 as LGHNA and CDR2 as YNFKEQ. Trimming removed 5 bases at V and 7 bases at J, with 32 bases between. CDR3 length: 20 residues. This CDR3 is CASSARGGGEEKRSREKLFF. CDR3 nucleotides: TGTGCCAGCAGCGCACGGGGAGGTGGCGAGGAAAAGCGATCGCGTGAAAAACTGTTTTTT.

The gene calls are TRBV2 and TRBJ2-7, with 8 bases lining up with TRBD2. There are 15 residues in the CDR3. The V segment lost 4 bases and the J segment 6 bases; nucleotides outside the gene matches: 11. Per the germline V gene, CDR1 is SNHLY and CDR2 is FYNNEI. CDR3 sequence: CASSVMAGGFREQYF. CDR3 nucleotide sequence: TGTGCCAGCAGTGTTATGGCGGGAGGTTTTCGCGAGCAGTACTTC.

The chain carries TRBV5-4 and TRBJ1-2; 8 bases agree with TRBD1. This CDR3 has 15 residues. J lost 4 bases, V lost 4 bases, and 9 bases had no gene match. Germline CDR1 reads SGHNT; CDR2 reads YYREEE (reference sequence). Here the CDR3 reads CASSEPGQVSYGYTF. The CDR3 DNA reads TGTGCCAGCAGCGAGCCGGGACAGGTGAGCTATGGCTACACCTTC.

The V and J genes are TRBV27 and TRBJ2-1; 7 nucleotides match TRBD2. Germline assignment: CDR1 MNHEY and CDR2 SMNVEV (reference sequence). The ends lost 6 bases at V and 8 bases at J; junction bases unmatched: 16. The CDR3 spans 16 residues. The CDR3 protein is CASRDRRTSSRDEQFF. The CDR3 DNA reads as TGTGCCAGCAGAGATCGCCGGACTAGTAGTAGGGATGAGCAGTTCTTC.

The CDR3: CSVAGTGAGEQYF. For the CDR3, the DNA is TGCAGCGTCGCCGGGACAGGGGCTGGCGAGCAGTACTTC. This chain connects TRBV29-1 to TRBJ2-7, with TRBD1 identical over 10 bases. V lost 6 bases, J lost 6 bases, and 8 bases stayed unmatched. The CDR3 extends over 13 amino acids. Germline CDR1 and CDR2: SQVTM and ANQGSEA.

V is TRBV9 and J is TRBJ2-2; unclear D gene. The CDR3 runs 12 residues. The germline V gene encodes CDR1 SGDLS and CDR2 YYNGEE. V lost 5 bases and J lost 6, with 8 bases in between. CDR3 region: CASRTAPGELFF. CDR3 nucleotides: TGTGCCAGCAGGACGGCCCCCGGGGAGCTGTTTTTT.

As to this clone: Other DNA sequences in the sample encode the same CDR3. The rearrangement links TRBV5-1 to TRBJ2-3; D is perhaps TRBD1 (5 bases). The length of the CDR3 is 14 residues. Germline-derived CDR1 and CDR2 are SGHRS and YFSETQ. V lost 2 bases to trimming and J lost 1 base, with 8 bases between them. The CDR3 region has the DNA TGCGCCAGCAGCTTCCAGGGCGGCACAGATACGCAGTATTTT. This sequence encodes CASSFQGGTDTQYF.